The clone carrying this T cell receptor beta chain was observed a few times. Its antigen is unidentified. This sample stems from a study of T cells after yellow fever vaccination. Study observations and caveats: Of the clonotypes, a small share occurred in both CD4 and CD8 compartments. Reappearance after the booster was observed for most primary-vaccination clones (around 95% CD4, over 75% CD8).

Conversion of TCR transcripts into cDNA relied on 5'RACE template switching, which added a universal primer site and UMIs. TCRdb recomputed calls from the 5' RACE reads with MiXCR, one row per CDR3 protein. Seen here are just over 300,000 distinct CDR3 sequences, about 3.5% observed once, and the top ten hold about a quarter. The source material was PBMCs, sampled on the day of the yellow fever booster vaccination. The TCR was taken from a man younger than 35 who received the YFV17D yellow fever vaccine.

The CDR3 loop is CASSQGGQGWSTDTQYF. As DNA, the CDR3 is TGCGCCAGCAGCCAAGGGGGACAGGGATGGAGCACAGATACGCAGTATTTT. This sequence joins TRBV4-1 and TRBJ2-3; TRBD1 agrees at 9 bases. Per germline, CDR1 MGHRA and CDR2 YSYEKL. V was pared by 1 base and J by 0 bases, with 5 bases of the junction left unmatched. The CDR3 contains 17 residues.